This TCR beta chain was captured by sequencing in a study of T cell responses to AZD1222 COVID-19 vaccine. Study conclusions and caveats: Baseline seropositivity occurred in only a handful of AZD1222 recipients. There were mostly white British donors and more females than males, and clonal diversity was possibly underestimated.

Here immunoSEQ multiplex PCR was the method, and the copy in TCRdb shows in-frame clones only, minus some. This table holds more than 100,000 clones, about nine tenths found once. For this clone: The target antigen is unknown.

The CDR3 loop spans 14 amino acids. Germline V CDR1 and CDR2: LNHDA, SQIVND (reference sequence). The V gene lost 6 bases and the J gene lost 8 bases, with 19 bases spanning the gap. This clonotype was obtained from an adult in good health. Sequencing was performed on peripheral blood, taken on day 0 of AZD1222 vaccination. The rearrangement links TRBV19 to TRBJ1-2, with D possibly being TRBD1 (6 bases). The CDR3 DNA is TGTGCCAGTAGGCTGGGGGCCACAGCGGGGGGCTACACCTTC. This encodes CASRLGATAGGYTF. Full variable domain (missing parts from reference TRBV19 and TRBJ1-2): DGGITQSPKYLFRKEGQNVTLSCEQNLNHDAMYWYRQDPGQGLRLIYYSQIVNDFQKGDIAEGYSVSREKKESFPLTVTSAQKNPTAFYLCASRLGATAGGYTFGSGTRLTVV.